Below are 21 T cell receptor beta chains sequenced from a single sample in a study of beta chain features in type 1 diabetes. Broader study findings: In every one of the four CD4+ subsets, TCRB CDR3s were moderately but significantly shorter in Type 1 diabetes patients.

The sequenced template was cDNA made from the entire isolated RNA. This table comes from immunoSEQ multiplex PCR, and its TCRdb copy is limited to in-frame clones, with some not included. This sample carries roughly 150,000 clones, about 9% of them seen once, and the ten largest clones take roughly 0.7%. These receptors are not linked to any known antigen. The sequencing sample was made of central memory CD4+ T cells from blood. These receptors were obtained from a woman in her 30s with type 1 diabetes.

V usage is TRBV30 and J usage is TRBJ1-2; 9 bases line up with TRBD1. CDR3 size: 14 residues. J lost 4 bases, V lost 8 bases, and 11 bases had no gene match. Germline CDR1 GTSNPN, CDR2 SVGIG (reference sequence). CDR3 region: CAQQSQGAGYGYTF. The DNA of the CDR3 is TGTGCCCAACAATCACAGGGGGCCGGCTATGGCTACACCTTC.

This clone was recorded a few times. The chain carries TRBV28 and TRBJ2-5, with TRBD2 identical over 12 bases. The CDR3 is made up of 14 amino acids. Trimming removed 5 bases from V and 7 bases from J; junction bases left unmatched: 5. The V gene's germline CDR1 is MDHEN and CDR2 SYDVKM. The CDR3 DNA reads as TGTGCCAGCAGTCGACTAGCGGGAGTAAGGACCCAGTACTTC. Translating it yields CASSRLAGVRTQYF.

A few counts support this clone. The genes are TRBV4-1 and TRBJ2-5; TRBD2 matches at 9 bases. Germline-derived CDR1 and CDR2 are MGHRA and YSYEKL. This CDR3 is built from 15 residues. Germline trimming cut 1 base from V and 3 bases from J; bases unmatched to any gene: 3. The CDR3 nucleotides are TGCGCCAGCAGCCAAGCGGGACTAGCTGAAGAGACCCAGTACTTC. It yields the protein CASSQAGLAEETQYF.

The chain has TRBV6-4 and TRBJ2-1, with TRBD1 matching 10 bases. V shed 5 bases, J shed 0 bases, and the junction held 7 bases outside the gene matches. Looked up from germline, CDR1 is MRHNA and CDR2 is SNTAGT. CDR3 size: 17 residues. The CDR3 DNA reads as TGTGCCAGCAGTCCGGGACAGGGGACTCCCTCCTACAATGAGCAGTTCTTC. This encodes CASSPGQGTPSYNEQFF.

Comments on this clone: Other DNA sequences in the same sample also yield this CDR3. The CDR3 region has the DNA TGTGCCAGCAGCTTAGCGGGAGGACCCTACGAGCAGTACTTC. This encodes CASSLAGGPYEQYF. The rearrangement uses TRBV7-2 and TRBJ2-7, with a tentative D call TRBD2 (6 bases). The length of the CDR3 is 14 residues. V dropped 0 bases and J dropped 2 bases, with 8 bases sitting between them. Germline values: CDR1 SGHTA, CDR2 FQGNSA.

This clone has just a few counts. The V gene is TRBV28, the J gene TRBJ2-5; 7 nucleotides align to TRBD2. Looked up from germline, CDR1 is MDHEN and CDR2 is SYDVKM. With 2 bases clipped from V and 5 bases from J, the junction kept 8 bases outside the gene matches. CDR3 length equals 15 residues. CDR3 nucleotides: TGTGCCAGCAGTTTACCTAGCGGAGGCGGGGAGACCCAGTACTTC. The encoded protein is CASSLPSGGGETQYF.

The chain joins TRBV28 to TRBJ1-2; TRBD1 is a possible D gene (6 bases). V lost 6 bases and J 4 bases, leaving 12 bases between the germline ends. CDR1 is MDHEN, CDR2 SYDVKM, per germline. The CDR3 has 13 residues. The CDR3 loop is CASRLSGVYGYTF. Written as DNA, the CDR3 is TGTGCCAGCAGGCTCTCAGGGGTCTATGGCTACACCTTC.

V usage is TRBV4-1 and J usage is TRBJ2-1, with TRBD2 matching 12 bases. Germline loops: CDR1 MGHRA, CDR2 YSYEKL. Germline trimming cut 6 bases from V and 5 bases from J; bases unmatched to any gene: 5. This CDR3 is built from 15 residues. DNA for the CDR3: TGCGCCAGCAGAGGAGGACTAGCGGGAAACAATGAGCAGTTCTTC. This codes for CASRGGLAGNNEQFF.

This rearrangement joins TRBV29-1 to TRBJ2-1; 8 positions agree with TRBD2. V dropped 2 bases and J dropped 7; count of bases not matched to a gene: 7. Per germline, CDR1 SQVTM and CDR2 ANQGSEA. CDR3 size: 14 residues. CDR3 sequence reads: CSVEPATGGNEQFF. The CDR3 DNA follows: TGCAGCGTTGAACCCGCGACGGGGGGGAATGAGCAGTTCTTC.

This clone was recorded a few times. Sequence at one end of the junction differs from germline and may be a read error. The chain recombines TRBV7-7 with TRBJ2-1; D may be TRBD1 (5 bases). The CDR3 extends over 13 amino acids. The germline V gene encodes CDR1 SSHAT and CDR2 FNYEAQ (reference sequence). In DNA form, the CDR3 reads TGTGCTAGCAGCTTAGACAGTGACAATGAGCAGTTCTTC. Amino acids: CASSLDSDNEQFF.

The gene calls are TRBV15 and TRBJ1-1, with D possibly TRBD1 on 6 matching bases. The CDR3 is made up of 13 amino acids. CDR1 LNHNV and CDR2 YYDKDF come from the germline V gene (reference sequence). The V end was cut by 0 bases, the J end by 8 bases, with 10 bases between. The CDR3, as DNA: TGTGCCACCAGCAGAGACGTACAGGGAGAAGCTTTCTTT. Encoded protein: CATSRDVQGEAFF.

The chain links TRBV6-6 to TRBJ2-7; 7 bases map to TRBD1. CDR1 MNHNY and CDR2 SVGAGI come from the germline V gene (reference sequence). V lost 6 bases to trimming and J lost 0 bases; unmatched junction nucleotides: 5. CDR3 length: 14 amino acids. The CDR3 loop reads CASSRDRDSYEQYF. The CDR3 region has the DNA TGTGCCAGCAGCCGGGACAGAGACTCCTACGAGCAGTACTTC.

This clone showed up just a few times. The J gene is TRBJ1-2, the V gene TRBV6-6, with 12 bases lining up with TRBD1. Trimming took 7 bases from V and 4 from J; bases not matched to a gene: 10. CDR3 length equals 16 residues. Germline V lookup: CDR1 MNHNY, CDR2 SVGAGI (reference sequence). The CDR3 sequence: CASNDGTGGGIYGYTF. CDR3 bases: TGTGCCAGCAATGACGGGACAGGGGGCGGAATCTATGGCTACACCTTC.

This clone was seen only a few times. The V and J genes are TRBV18 and TRBJ2-7, with 9 nucleotides matching TRBD1. CDR1 is KGHSH, CDR2 LQKENI, per germline. CDR3 length: 13 residues. With V trimmed by 2 bases and J by 12 bases, 8 bases remained unmatched. CDR3 residues: CASSPRGQGGTYF. DNA of the CDR3: TGTGCCAGCTCACCAAGGGGACAGGGAGGAACGTACTTC.

The J gene is TRBJ2-3, the V gene TRBV11-2; tentative D call: TRBD2 (6 bases). Germline CDR1 and CDR2: SGHAT and FQNNGV. The CDR3 runs 15 residues. Trimming cost V 1 base and J 3 bases, with 11 bases left between them. The CDR3, as DNA: TGTGCCAGCAGCTTAGGTACCGGGAGAACAGATACGCAGTATTTT. Translating gives CASSLGTGRTDTQYF.

The V and J genes are TRBV28 and TRBJ2-7; a weak D match, TRBD1 (5 bases). This CDR3 is built from 15 residues. Germline CDR1 MDHEN, CDR2 SYDVKM. Trimming pared 3 bases from V and 2 bases from J, leaving 14 bases between. CDR3 nucleotide sequence: TGTGCCAGCAGTTTTGTCTCAGGGCCTACCTACGAGCAGTACTTC. Amino acids: CASSFVSGPTYEQYF.

In this sample, this clone turned up a few times. With a much larger clone just one base away, this may be a read error. The chain couples TRBV4-2 to TRBJ1-3; D not resolved. From germline, CDR1 is LGHNA and CDR2 YNFKEQ. CDR3 length equals 14 residues. V lost 1 base, J lost 4 bases, and 8 bases lay in between. CDR3 sequence: CASSQGHSGNTIYF. The DNA for the CDR3 is TGTGCCAGCAGCCAAGGACACTCGGGAAACACCATATATTTT.

This clone was found a few times. The V call is TRBV7-6, the J call TRBJ2-3, with D perhaps TRBD2 (6 bases). Trimming removed 1 base at V and 4 bases at J, with 15 bases between. Germline lookup yields CDR1 SGHVS and CDR2 FNYEAQ. This CDR3 spans 16 amino acids. CDR3 coding DNA: TGTGCCAGCAGCTTAGTCGGCGGAGGAGGGCCAGATACGCAGTATTTT. Translation: CASSLVGGGGPDTQYF.

This chain's CDR3 is CASSQEDFRTGSGKLFF. The CDR3 DNA is TGCGCCAGCAGCCAAGAAGACTTTAGGACGGGGAGTGGAAAACTGTTTTTT. V usage is TRBV4-1 and J usage is TRBJ1-4; D is unresolved. V was trimmed by 0 bases and J by 10 bases, leaving 21 bases between them. Germline V gene sequence: CDR1 MGHRA, CDR2 YSYEKL. The CDR3 runs 17 residues.

This clone was seen a handful of times. This chain links TRBV2 with TRBJ2-7; unclear D gene. From germline, CDR1 is SNHLY and CDR2 FYNNEI. The CDR3 covers 12 residues. V lost 5 bases and J 0 bases, leaving 5 bases between the germline ends. The CDR3 nucleotides are TGTGCCAGCAGTCAGTACTCCTACGAGCAGTACTTC. This sequence encodes CASSQYSYEQYF.

This clone was observed a handful of times. The V and J genes are TRBV28 and TRBJ1-1; tentatively, D is TRBD1 (5 bases). With 2 bases removed from V and 6 bases from J, the gap between germline ends came to 10 bases. Germline V gene sequence: CDR1 MDHEN, CDR2 SYDVKM. The CDR3 is 13 amino acids. The CDR3 loop reads CASSLRQIAEAFF. The DNA of the CDR3 is TGTGCCAGCAGTTTAAGACAGATCGCTGAAGCTTTCTTT.